These T cell receptor beta chains were read from a single sample in a study of OX40 agonist ivuxolimab in advanced cancers. The assay was immunoSEQ multiplex PCR, and TCRdb's table has in-frame clones only and misses some. The data show 50,000 to 65,000 clones, approximately 90% seen once. This sample comprised CD4+ or CD8+ T cells sorted from blood, obtained in a trial of the OX40 agonist ivuxolimab. All receptors derive from an adult with an advanced solid tumor such as melanoma, head and neck, liver or kidney cancer. Each CDR3 is given with its conserved first and last residue. D genes are given only for firm matches. The size of a clone is reported for some rows only, either as once, few or many, or as a class for expanded clones.

TRBJ1-2 | NA | TRBV19 | TRBD1 | TGTGCCAGTAGTATTGGGGGGACAGCCCCTCGGGGCTACACCTTC | CASSIGGTAPRGYTF
TRBJ2-7 | NA | TRBV7-6 | NA | TGTGCCAGCAGCAAAAGTGGAGGGGGCCCCGAGCAGTACTTC | CASSKSGGGPEQYF
TRBJ2-5 | NA | TRBV11-3 | NA | TGTGCCAGCAGCTTAGTCCAAGAGACCCAGTACTTC | CASSLVQETQYF
TRBJ2-2 | NA | TRBV7-9 | TRBD1 | TGTGCCAGCAGCTTACCGGCGACAGGGCGGTACACCGGGGAGCTGTTTTTT | CASSLPATGRYTGELFF
TRBJ1-2 | NA | TRBV7-8 | NA | TGTGCCAGCAGCTTAGGGGCAGGGCTCTATGGCTACACCTTC | CASSLGAGLYGYTF
TRBJ2-1 | NA | TRBV25-1 | NA | TGTGCCAGCAGTGACCCTGGGAGTGGGACCAATGAGCAGTTCTTC | CASSDPGSGTNEQFF
TRBJ2-7 | NA | TRBV19 | NA | TGTGCCAGTAGTTCCGATCGGAGGGAGCAGTACTTC | CASSSDRREQYF
TRBJ1-1 | NA | TRBV5-6 | TRBD1 | TGTGCCAGCAGCTGGGACAGTACCATGAACACTGAAGCTTTCTTT | CASSWDSTMNTEAFF
TRBJ2-7 | NA | TRBV25-1 | NA | TGTGCCAGCAGTGAAATTGGGGTGAACGGGCAGTACTTC | CASSEIGVNGQYF
TRBJ1-1 | NA | TRBV9 | NA | TGTGCCAGCAGCGTAGGGGGTCTCACTGAAGCTTTCTTT | CASSVGGLTEAFF
TRBJ2-1 | NA | TRBV29-1 | NA | TGCAGCGTTGAAAGGGACCACCGTGGCGATGAGCAGTTCTTC | CSVERDHRGDEQFF
TRBJ2-7 | NA | TRBV4-2 | NA | TGTGCCAGCAGCCAAGATCGCGGTAGCGAGCAGTACTTC | CASSQDRGSEQYF
TRBJ2-6 | NA | TRBV6-4 | NA | TGTGCCAGCAGTGACTCCACCTCTGGGGCCAACGTCCTGACTTTC | CASSDSTSGANVLTF
TRBJ1-5 | medium-sized | TRBV27 | NA | TGTGCCAGCAGTTTATCGGCAGGGATTCAGCCCCAGCATTTT | CASSLSAGIQPQHF
TRBJ2-7 | once | TRBV19 | NA | TGTGCCAGTAGTATGACCTTATGGAGCAACGAGCAGTACTTC | CASSMTLWSNEQYF
TRBJ2-1 | NA | TRBV4-3 | NA | TGCGCCAGCAGCCAAGGGGACGGCAATGAGCAGTTCTTC | CASSQGDGNEQFF
TRBJ1-5 | NA | TRBV30 | NA | TGTGCCTGGAGTCCTAGCGGGAGTAGCAATCAGCCCCAGCATTTT | CAWSPSGSSNQPQHF
TRBJ1-4 | NA | TRBV7-6 | NA | TGTGCCAGCAGCCTTCTGGGATATGAAAAACTGTTTTTT | CASSLLGYEKLFF
TRBJ2-1 | NA | TRBV30 | TRBD2 | TGTGTCTGGTGCCTAGCGGGGGGAGATGAGCAGTTCTTC | CVWCLAGGDEQFF
TRBJ2-3 | NA | TRBV14 | NA | TGTGCCAGCAGCCAAGGTCTAGGCACAGATACGCAGTATTTT | CASSQGLGTDTQYF
TRBJ1-1 | NA | TRBV30 | TRBD1 | TGTGCCTGGAGTCAGGGGGATAACACTGAAGCTTTCTTT | CAWSQGDNTEAFF
TRBJ2-3 | NA | TRBV5-4 | NA | TGTGCCAGCAGCCTGGGGGGGCCGTACCGAGGGTCAGATACGCAGTATTTT | CASSLGGPYRGSDTQYF